The next 29 T cell receptor beta chains were all read from a single sample in a study of lymphopenia after photon versus proton radiotherapy. Profiling relied on immunoSEQ multiplex PCR, and the TCRdb table lists in-frame clones only, not all of them. The repertoire holds 35,000 to 50,000 clones, with roughly four fifths as singletons. Source: peripheral blood, taken from a patient treated with proton-based radiotherapy. The receptors were gathered from a woman aged 70-85 years with pancreatic cancer.

This chain joins TRBV7-9 and TRBJ1-2; 7 nucleotides agree with TRBD1. The CDR3 totals 14 residues. Germline V gene sequence: CDR1 SEHNR, CDR2 FQNEAQ (reference sequence). V lost 1 base and J lost 7; bases outside the gene matches: 6. CDR3 DNA: TGTGCCAGCAGCTTAGAAGGGGGCTCCGTTGGCTACACCTTC. Residues: CASSLEGGSVGYTF.

The V gene is TRBV15, the J gene TRBJ1-1; D gene uncertain. CDR1 LNHNV and CDR2 YYDKDF come from the germline V gene (reference sequence). The CDR3 length is 15 residues. The germline V and J ends were trimmed by 0 bases and 5 bases, with 13 bases remaining between them. The DNA of the CDR3 is TGTGCCACCAGCAGAGATGGCGGGAGGAAGACTGAAGCTTTCTTT. Its translation is CATSRDGGRKTEAFF.

The V call is TRBV9, the J call TRBJ1-5, with D hard to call. V dropped 2 bases and J dropped 2 bases, with 11 bases sitting between them. The CDR3 extends over 15 amino acids. Germline V gene lookup returns CDR1 SGDLS and CDR2 YYNGEE. DNA for the CDR3: TGTGCCAGCAGCGTTCGGCCCTTGTGCAATCAGCCCCAGCATTTT. This translates into CASSVRPLCNQPQHF.

This clone was counted between two and nine times. The chain has TRBV6-5 and TRBJ1-2; D gene ambiguous. From germline, CDR1 is MNHEY and CDR2 SVGAGI. This CDR3 spans 11 amino acids. V shed 6 bases and J shed 5 bases, with 7 bases lying between them. The DNA for the CDR3 is TGTGCCAGCAGGGCGGGGTATGGCTACACCTTC. As protein: CASRAGYGYTF.

The V and J genes are TRBV7-8 and TRBJ2-1, with D perhaps TRBD1 or TRBD2 (6 bases each). This CDR3 is 15 amino acids long. The V end was cut by 2 bases, the J end by 6 bases, with 14 bases between. The germline V gene encodes CDR1 SGHVS and CDR2 FQNEAQ. CDR3 nucleotides: TGTGCCAGCAGCTTACTACCGGGGGCGAGCAATGAGCAGTTCTTC. This encodes CASSLLPGASNEQFF.

The chain couples TRBV9 to TRBJ2-7, with TRBD2 matching 11 bases. CDR3 size: 16 residues. CDR1 and CDR2 (germline): SGDLS, YYNGEE. The V and J ends lost 0 bases and 0 bases, in that order; junction bases with no gene match: 2. CDR3 residues: CASSVGLAGNSYEQYF. CDR3 nucleotide sequence: TGTGCCAGCAGCGTAGGACTAGCGGGGAACTCCTACGAGCAGTACTTC.

The genes are TRBV11-3 and TRBJ1-5; D call uncertain. V gave up 1 base and J gave up 7 bases, with 8 bases separating them. The CDR3 has 13 amino acids. Germline CDR1 SGHNT, CDR2 YENEEA. CDR3 in DNA: TGTGCCAGCAGCTTAGGGCAGTGGCAGCCCCAGCATTTT. Its protein is CASSLGQWQPQHF.

The rearrangement links TRBV5-5 to TRBJ1-5; no firm D call. Deletions cut 2 bases from V and 3 bases from J, with 21 bases between. This CDR3 contains 18 residues. CDR1 is SGHKS, CDR2 YYEKEE, per germline (reference sequence). This CDR3 is CASSLGHVKVNFNQPQHF. In nucleotides, the CDR3 is TGTGCCAGCAGCTTAGGTCATGTGAAGGTGAACTTCAATCAGCCCCAGCATTTT.

V gene TRBV9 combines with J gene TRBJ2-7; 9 positions agree with TRBD2. There are 14 residues in the CDR3. The V gene end was trimmed by 0 bases and the J gene end by 5 bases; junction bases not matched to a gene: 3. Germline V lookup: CDR1 SGDLS, CDR2 YYNGEE. CDR3 coding DNA: TGTGCCAGCAGCGTAGCTCCTAGCGGGAACGAGCAGTACTTC. Its translation: CASSVAPSGNEQYF.

The rearrangement uses TRBV21-1 and TRBJ2-7; the table gives TRBD2 as D, unverified against the DNA. TRBV21-1 is designated a pseudogene. The CDR3 is 19 residues long. The CDR3 is CASSKVGRASGRPSYEQYF. CDR3 nucleotides: TGTGCCAGCAGCAAAGTGGGTAGGGCTAGCGGGAGGCCCTCCTACGAGCAGTACTTC.

The rearrangement joins TRBV30 to TRBJ2-2; tentative D call: TRBD2 (7 bases). The CDR3 is 16 residues long. Trimming stripped 4 bases from V and 3 bases from J, with 18 bases between. CDR1 GTSNPN and CDR2 SVGIG come from the germline V gene (reference sequence). For the CDR3, the DNA is TGTGCCTGGAAAGCTCAAGGGAGGGGGGACACCGGGGAGCTGTTTTTT. It translates to CAWKAQGRGDTGELFF.

This clone was counted only a few times. The rearrangement links TRBV28 to TRBJ1-1; maybe TRBD1 (5 bases). Looked up from germline, CDR1 is MDHEN and CDR2 is SYDVKM. This CDR3 has 12 amino acids. V was pared by 8 bases and J by 8 bases, with 15 bases between. The CDR3 is CASGGTRGEAFF. The CDR3 nucleotides read TGTGCCAGCGGTGGGACGAGGGGCGAAGCTTTCTTT.

This chain uses TRBV5-1 with TRBJ1-2, with 7 nucleotides matching TRBD1. V lost 0 bases, J lost 7 bases, and 9 bases stayed unmatched. The CDR3 totals 15 residues. Per the germline V gene, CDR1 is SGHRS and CDR2 is YFSETQ. The CDR3 protein is CASSLGDREFSGYTF. The CDR3 DNA is TGCGCCAGCAGCTTGGGTGACAGGGAATTCAGTGGCTACACCTTC. The whole variable domain, filled in from reference TRBV5-1 and TRBJ1-2, reads KAGVTQTPRYLIKTRGQQVTLSCSPISGHRSVSWYQQTPGQGLQFLFEYFSETQRNKGNFPGRFSGRQFSNSRSEMNVSTLELGDSALYLCASSLGDREFSGYTFGSGTRLTVV.

To note about this clone: The CDR3 does not close with the conserved phenylalanine or tryptophan, likely indicating a read error. Because the CDR3's place on the DNA is in doubt, the DNA is left out and the CDR3 is given as listed by TCRdb. Other DNA sequences in this specimen translate into the identical CDR3. The rearrangement uses TRBV19 and TRBJ1-2; the D segment call TRBD1 is taken from the table without a DNA check. Counting both end residues, the CDR3 totals 12 amino acids. Germline assignment: CDR1 LNHDA and CDR2 SQIVND (reference sequence). CDR3 loop: CASSVGQGGLVL.

The chain is built from TRBV9 and TRBJ1-3, with TRBD1 matching 7 bases. The CDR3 loop spans 14 amino acids. J was trimmed by 3 bases and V by 4 bases; bases with no gene match: 4. Germline V CDR1 and CDR2: SGDLS, YYNGEE. This CDR3 is CASSPAGGGNTIYF. CDR3 sequence (DNA): TGTGCCAGCAGCCCGGCAGGGGGTGGAAACACCATATATTTT.

The rearrangement uses TRBV30 and TRBJ1-6; 9 bases are a match to TRBD1. After removal of 5 bases from V and 10 bases from J, the junction contained 9 bases not matched to a gene. The length of the CDR3 is 14 residues. Per the germline V gene, CDR1 is GTSNPN and CDR2 is SVGIG (reference sequence). CDR3 region: CAWAGTGKESPLHF. The CDR3 DNA reads as TGTGCCTGGGCCGGGACAGGGAAGGAGTCACCCCTCCACTTT.

The V and J genes are TRBV27 and TRBJ2-7, with TRBD2 matching over 7 bases. Looked up from germline, CDR1 is MNHEY and CDR2 is SMNVEV (reference sequence). This CDR3 region has 16 residues. The trim removed 5 bases at V and 4 bases at J, leaving 14 bases unmatched. The CDR3 protein is CASSTLSVAGRYEQYF. The CDR3 DNA follows: TGTGCCAGCAGTACCCTATCGGTAGCGGGTCGATACGAGCAGTACTTC.

V and J are TRBV27 and TRBJ2-1; 7 positions match TRBD1. Germline-derived CDR1 and CDR2 are MNHEY and SMNVEV (reference sequence). J lost 1 base, V lost 3 bases, and 3 bases had no gene match. The CDR3 has 15 residues. CDR3 amino acids: CASSFLDRSYNEQFF. For the CDR3, the DNA is TGTGCCAGCAGTTTTTTGGACAGGTCCTACAATGAGCAGTTCTTC.

The chain employs TRBV27 and TRBJ2-2; D not certain. CDR1 and CDR2 from the germline V gene are MNHEY and SMNVEV (reference sequence). The CDR3 totals 14 residues. The V end lost 4 bases, the J end lost 6 bases, and 12 bases lay between the germline ends. The CDR3 DNA reads TGTGCCAGCAGTTCTCTCGCAAATCCCGGGGAGCTGTTTTTT. Protein sequence: CASSSLANPGELFF.

This chain joins TRBV6-1 and TRBJ2-5, with D unclear. Germline CDR1 reads MNHNS; CDR2 reads SASEGT. This CDR3 is 13 amino acids long. Trimming took 7 bases from V and 5 from J, leaving 14 bases between them. CDR3 sequence (DNA): TGTGCCAGCACAGTTCGAGTGGTGGAGACCCAGTACTTC. As protein: CASTVRVVETQYF.

The rearrangement links TRBV12-5 to TRBJ2-1; weak D call: TRBD1 (6 bases). CDR1 and CDR2 from the germline V gene are LGHNT and FRNRAP. Trimming cost V 4 bases and J 16 bases, with 17 bases left between them. This CDR3 is built from 12 residues. CDR3 bases: TGTGCTAGTGGTTCGTCAGGGGTTTCACCCTTCTTC. This gives the protein CASGSSGVSPFF.

V usage is TRBV4-2 and J usage is TRBJ2-2; 10 nucleotides match TRBD2. Per germline, CDR1 LGHNA and CDR2 YNFKEQ. The V gene end was trimmed by 3 bases and the J gene end by 6 bases; junction bases not matched to a gene: 4. There are 15 residues in the CDR3. The CDR3 protein is CASSQGTSVAGELFF. DNA of the CDR3: TGTGCCAGCAGCCAGGGGACTAGCGTCGCCGGGGAGCTGTTTTTT.

The chain combines TRBV19 with TRBJ2-7, with 7 bases identical to TRBD2. With 3 bases clipped from V and 1 base from J, the junction kept 6 bases outside the gene matches. The CDR3 is made up of 15 amino acids. Germline-derived CDR1 and CDR2 are LNHDA and SQIVND (reference sequence). As DNA, the CDR3 is TGTGCCAGTAGTATTCCTGGCGGGGGTTCCTACGAGCAGTACTTC. Translation gives CASSIPGGGSYEQYF.

V gene TRBV2 combines with J gene TRBJ2-2; 7 nucleotides agree with TRBD1. Unmatched junction bases numbered 6, after V lost 6 bases and J lost 5 bases. This CDR3 comprises 14 residues. The germline V gene has CDR1 SNHLY and CDR2 FYNNEI. CDR3 protein: CASREQGPTGELFF. CDR3 coding DNA: TGTGCCAGCAGGGAACAGGGGCCGACCGGGGAGCTGTTTTTT.

This rearrangement joins TRBV28 to TRBJ1-1, with TRBD1 identical over 11 bases. Germline CDR1 is MDHEN and CDR2 is SYDVKM. The CDR3 is 18 residues long. V dropped 3 bases and J dropped 3; count of bases not matched to a gene: 12. This chain's CDR3 is CASSLPGTGGFRDTEAFF. The CDR3 DNA follows: TGTGCCAGCAGTTTGCCCGGGACAGGGGGATTTCGGGACACTGAAGCTTTCTTT.

This clone appeared a few times. The rearrangement uses TRBV7-9 and TRBJ2-7; D gene unclear. The V end lost 1 base, the J end lost 3 bases, and 10 bases lay between the germline ends. From germline, CDR1 is SEHNR and CDR2 FQNEAQ (reference sequence). The CDR3 has 14 amino acids. In nucleotides, the CDR3 is TGTGCCAGCAGCTTAGACCTATTCATCTACGAGCAGTACTTC. Amino acids: CASSLDLFIYEQYF.

This chain joins TRBV7-3 and TRBJ2-7, with TRBD1 as a possible D gene (6 bases). Trimming stripped 4 bases from V and 2 bases from J, with 15 bases between. The CDR3 runs 15 residues. The germline V gene has CDR1 SGHTA and CDR2 FQGTGA. This chain's CDR3 is CASSWDTLGTYEQYF. The CDR3 coding sequence is TGTGCCAGCAGCTGGGACACCCTTGGAACCTACGAGCAGTACTTC. Based on the CDR3 plus reference TRBV7-3 and TRBJ2-7, the full variable domain is GAGVSQTPSNKVTEKGKYVELRCDPISGHTALYWYRQSLGQGPEFLIYFQGTGAADDSGLPNDRFFAVRPEGSVSTLKIQRTERGDSAVYLCASSWDTLGTYEQYFGPGTRLTVT.

V and J are TRBV2 and TRBJ1-5; weak D call: TRBD1 (6 bases). This CDR3 comprises 13 residues. Trimming left V 7 bases short and J 2 bases short, with 9 bases between. In germline, CDR1 is SNHLY, CDR2 FYNNEI. The chain's CDR3 is CASNRDRNQPQHF. The CDR3 DNA follows: TGTGCCAGCAACAGGGACCGCAATCAGCCCCAGCATTTT.

The chain links TRBV29-1 to TRBJ2-7; D is unclear. The CDR3 runs to 10 residues. Trimming shortened V by 5 bases and J by 6 bases, and 8 bases separated the two germline ends. CDR1 and CDR2 from the germline V gene are SQVTM and ANQGSEA. CDR3 DNA: TGCAGCGTTCGAGAGGTCGAGCAGTACTTC. It codes for CSVREVEQYF.